The rows below give T cell receptor beta chains drawn from one sample of a study of cytomegalovirus exposure and HLA in healthy donors. Repertoires were generated with immunoSEQ multiplex PCR, while TCRdb's copy carries only in-frame clones and drops some. This table has 150,000 to 200,000 clones, roughly 73% appearing once. The specimen sequenced was PBMCs. These receptors originate from a woman aged 35 to 49 in good health and CMV-seropositive. Both conserved end residues are part of each CDR3. D genes are given only for firm matches. Size values are once, few and many counts, or a class for expanded clones, and some rows have none.

v_gene,j_gene,abundance,d_gene,CDR3aa,CDR3nt
TRBV7-9,TRBJ2-1,-,TRBD2,CASSGTSGYNEQFF,TGTGCCAGCTCCGGGACTAGCGGATACAATGAGCAGTTCTTC
TRBV6-4,TRBJ1-2,-,-,CASSDSSGYGYTF,TGTGCCAGCAGTGACTCGAGTGGCTATGGCTACACCTTC
TRBV6-6,TRBJ1-1,-,-,CASREDGRSNTEAFF,TGTGCCAGCAGGGAGGACGGGAGATCGAACACTGAAGCTTTCTTT
TRBV18,TRBJ2-7,-,-,CASSPGGMGEQYF,TGTGCCAGCTCACCGGGCGGGATGGGCGAGCAGTACTTC
TRBV5-5,TRBJ1-2,-,-,CASSPGGANYGYTF,TGTGCCAGCAGCCCTGGGGGGGCTAACTATGGCTACACCTTC
TRBV7-2,TRBJ2-5,-,-,CASSLGGTLVETQYF,TGTGCCAGCAGCTTAGGGGGGACATTGGTGGAGACCCAGTACTTC
TRBV11-2,TRBJ2-5,-,-,CASSSLTDFQETQYF,TGTGCCAGCAGCTCATTGACAGACTTCCAAGAGACCCAGTACTTC
TRBV13,TRBJ2-7,-,TRBD2,CASSEILAGGSYEQYF,TGTGCCAGCAGCGAAATTCTAGCGGGAGGGTCGTACGAGCAGTACTTC
TRBV10-3,TRBJ2-3,-,-,CAIKPDGTDTQYF,TGTGCCATCAAGCCCGATGGCACAGATACGCAGTATTTT
TRBV4-2,TRBJ2-2,-,-,CASSQDYRSLTGELFF,TGTGCCAGCAGCCAAGATTACAGGTCCCTAACCGGGGAGCTGTTTTTT
TRBV7-9,TRBJ1-2,-,-,CASSLDRMNYGYTF,TGTGCCAGCAGCTTAGACAGGATGAACTATGGCTACACCTTC
TRBV18,TRBJ1-5,-,TRBD1,CASSPGQDSNQPQHF,TGTGCCAGCTCACCGGGACAGGATAGCAATCAGCCCCAGCATTTT
TRBV29-1,TRBJ2-1,-,-,CSVEEWGDNEQFF,TGCAGCGTTGAAGAATGGGGGGACAATGAGCAGTTCTTC
TRBV28,TRBJ2-7,-,TRBD1,CASTNTGGAPYEQYF,TGTGCCAGCACTAATACAGGGGGTGCGCCCTACGAGCAGTACTTC
TRBV18,TRBJ2-5,-,TRBD2,CASSPRAGEETQYF,TGTGCCAGCTCGCCTCGAGCGGGGGAAGAGACCCAGTACTTC
TRBV19,TRBJ1-5,few,-,CASSMRGNQPQHF,TGTGCCAGTAGTATGCGGGGAAATCAGCCCCAGCATTTT
TRBV6-1,TRBJ1-1,-,-,CASSEAYPGTETEAFF,TGTGCCAGCAGTGAAGCGTACCCAGGAACTGAGACTGAAGCTTTCTTT
TRBV7-6,TRBJ2-7,-,TRBD1,CASSPGTGNFYEQYF,TGTGCCAGCAGCCCTGGGACAGGTAATTTCTACGAGCAGTACTTC
TRBV7-3,TRBJ2-5,few,-,CASSLSGRGETQYF,TGTGCCAGCAGCTTAAGCGGCAGGGGAGAGACCCAGTACTTC
TRBV28,TRBJ2-6,-,TRBD1,CASSSRGSGANVLTF,TGTGCCAGCAGTAGCAGGGGGAGTGGGGCCAACGTCCTGACTTTC
TRBV4-3,TRBJ1-2,-,TRBD1,CASSLDATGGGYGYTF,TGCGCCAGCAGCCTAGACGCTACAGGGGGCGGCTATGGCTACACCTTC
TRBV18,TRBJ2-5,few,TRBD1,CASSQGQGGTETQYF,TGTGCCAGCTCACAGGGACAGGGAGGAACCGAGACCCAGTACTTC
TRBV2,TRBJ2-1,few,-,CASSDPNYNEQFF,TGTGCCAGCAGTGACCCCAACTACAATGAGCAGTTCTTC
TRBV6-5,TRBJ1-6,once,TRBD1,CASSYSRGLSSPLHF,TGTGCCAGCAGTTACTCAAGGGGGCTCAGTTCACCCCTCCACTTT
TRBV18,TRBJ2-1,-,TRBD1,CASSATGTGAGEQFF,TGTGCCAGCTCAGCAACCGGGACAGGGGCGGGTGAGCAGTTCTTC
TRBV19,TRBJ2-2,-,-,CASSTEGGGTGELFF,TGTGCCAGTAGTACCGAGGGGGGGGGCACCGGGGAGCTGTTTTTT
TRBV7-9,TRBJ1-4,few,TRBD1,CASSLATGGAGEKLFF,TGTGCCAGCAGCTTAGCGACAGGGGGCGCGGGGGAAAAACTGTTTTTT
TRBV7-2,TRBJ2-7,-,TRBD1,CASNMDRGQYEQYF,TGTGCCAGCAACATGGACAGGGGGCAATACGAGCAGTACTTC
TRBV5-4,TRBJ1-2,few,TRBD1,CASSLRGTGGYGYTF,TGTGCCAGCAGCTTGAGGGGGACAGGGGGCTACGGCTACACCTTC
TRBV5-5,TRBJ2-3,-,TRBD2,CASGGGLGEVDTQYF,TGTGCCAGCGGGGGGGGACTAGGAGAAGTCGATACGCAGTATTTT
TRBV6-1,TRBJ1-5,few,-,CASSDGGVFGNQPQHF,TGTGCCAGCAGTGATGGAGGGGTATTTGGCAATCAGCCCCAGCATTTT
TRBV7-3,TRBJ2-1,-,TRBD2,CASSPGGNEQFF,TGTGCCAGCAGCCCGGGAGGCAATGAGCAGTTCTTC
TRBV7-2,TRBJ1-2,-,-,CASSSFSFGGYTF,TGTGCCAGCAGTTCCTTTTCGTTCGGGGGCTACACCTTC